These 25 T cell receptor beta chains were sequenced from one sample in a study of memory CD4+ T cells and cytomegalovirus serostatus. TCRdb keeps only in-frame clones here, not all; method: immunoSEQ multiplex PCR. This sample yields around 88,000 clones, of which roughly 80% are seen a single time; less than 4% belongs to the top ten. The sort gate was single viable CD3+CD4+CD8-CD45RO+ cells for memory CD4+ T cells. What was sequenced was memory CD4+ T cells from blood. The origin of the receptors is an adult in good health and CMV-seropositive.

CDR3 bases: TGTGCCAGCACCTGGGACACATCTAACTATGGCTACACCTTC. It encodes CASTWDTSNYGYTF. V usage is TRBV6-1 and J usage is TRBJ1-2, with a weak D call TRBD1 (6 bases). Trimming removed 7 bases at V and 0 bases at J, with 12 bases between. Germline assignment: CDR1 MNHNS and CDR2 SASEGT. This CDR3 contains 14 residues.

The chain links TRBV6-5 to TRBJ2-7; D uncertain. The CDR3 consists of 12 residues. Germline CDR1 and CDR2: MNHEY and SVGAGI. The V end lost 5 bases, the J end lost 3 bases, and 8 bases lay between the germline ends. The CDR3 loop reads CASSADGYEQYF. The CDR3 DNA sequence: TGTGCCAGCAGTGCGGACGGCTACGAGCAGTACTTC.

The V and J genes are TRBV28 and TRBJ1-5, with D unresolved. Trimming removed 3 bases from V and 8 bases from J, with 8 bases in between. There are 12 residues in the CDR3. Per the germline V gene, CDR1 is MDHEN and CDR2 is SYDVKM. The CDR3 protein is CASSLWVEPQHF. The CDR3 DNA is TGTGCCAGCAGTTTGTGGGTGGAGCCCCAGCATTTT.

To note about this clone: Other DNA sequences from this sample encode an identical CDR3 as well. The rearrangement joins TRBV7-9 to TRBJ2-7; D is unclear. This CDR3 has 11 amino acids. CDR1 and CDR2 from the germline V gene are SEHNR and FQNEAQ (reference sequence). Trimming pared 5 bases from V and 4 bases from J, leaving 6 bases between. Written as DNA, the CDR3 is TGTGCCAGCAGCCTTCAATACGAGCAGTACTTC. This gives the protein CASSLQYEQYF.

V is TRBV19 and J is TRBJ2-6, with 7 positions matching TRBD1. CDR3 length: 15 amino acids. Unmatched junction bases numbered 4, after V lost 4 bases and J lost 4 bases. Germline V CDR1 and CDR2: LNHDA, SQIVND (reference sequence). The CDR3 coding sequence is TGTGCCAGTAGTAGCACAGGGGCCGGGGCCAACGTCCTGACTTTC. The encoded protein is CASSSTGAGANVLTF.

This rearrangement joins TRBV5-4 to TRBJ2-2; D uncertain. Germline V gene lookup returns CDR1 SGHNT and CDR2 YYREEE (reference sequence). This CDR3 region has 15 residues. The V end was cut by 4 bases, the J end by 9 bases, with 19 bases between. The DNA of the CDR3 is TGTGCCAGCAGCCCGGCCCTCGGTGGAGACCGGGAGCTGTTTTTT. Translating it yields CASSPALGGDRELFF.

J is TRBJ1-4 and V is TRBV18; D unclear. CDR1 is KGHSH and CDR2 is LQKENI in the germline V gene. CDR3 size: 15 residues. Deletions cut 2 bases from V and 4 bases from J, with 11 bases between. The CDR3 DNA follows: TGTGCCAGCTCACCAACTCAGGAGAGTAATGAAAAACTGTTTTTT. Protein sequence: CASSPTQESNEKLFF.

V and J are TRBV7-2 and TRBJ2-7; 7 bases align to TRBD1. Germline CDR1 and CDR2: SGHTA and FQGNSA. The CDR3 is made up of 16 amino acids. Trimming at V came to 1 base and at J to 5 bases, leaving 11 bases not matched to a gene. This CDR3 is CASSLEGGDKLHEQYF. CDR3 bases: TGTGCCAGCAGCTTAGAAGGGGGCGACAAACTTCACGAGCAGTACTTC.

V is TRBV28 and J is TRBJ2-5; D gene unclear. Germline V gene data show CDR1 as MDHEN and CDR2 as SYDVKM. The CDR3 consists of 11 residues. The V end was cut by 3 bases, the J end by 5 bases, with 4 bases between. The CDR3 protein is CASSFTETQYF. Here the CDR3 DNA reads TGTGCCAGCAGTTTCACCGAGACCCAGTACTTC.

This rearrangement joins TRBV6-5 to TRBJ2-7; the match to TRBD1 covers 8 bases. Germline V lookup: CDR1 MNHEY, CDR2 SVGAGI. CDR3 length: 14 amino acids. Losses at the gene ends were 2 bases for V and 2 bases for J; bases not matched to a gene: 2. The CDR3 region has the DNA TGTGCCAGCAGTTACCCGGGACAGGCCTACGAGCAGTACTTC. It is translated as CASSYPGQAYEQYF.

The V and J genes are TRBV7-6 and TRBJ2-2; TRBD2 matches 9 bases. Germline CDR1 SGHVS, CDR2 FNYEAQ. J gave up 8 bases and V 5 bases, and 9 bases lay outside the gene matches. The CDR3 has 15 residues. CDR3 coding DNA: TGTGCCAGCAGCCCCCGGGGTAGCGGGAGAGGGGAGCTGTTTTTT. Translation: CASSPRGSGRGELFF.

The chain combines TRBV5-1 with TRBJ2-7; perhaps TRBD1 as D (6 bases). This CDR3 is 13 amino acids long. Trimming stripped 4 bases from V and 0 bases from J, with 8 bases between. Germline CDR1 reads SGHRS; CDR2 reads YFSETQ. CDR3 DNA: TGCGCCAGCAGCGGGACAAACTCCTACGAGCAGTACTTC. Amino acids: CASSGTNSYEQYF. Full variable domain (rest looked up from reference TRBV5-1 and TRBJ2-7): KAGVTQTPRYLIKTRGQQVTLSCSPISGHRSVSWYQQTPGQGLQFLFEYFSETQRNKGNFPGRFSGRQFSNSRSEMNVSTLELGDSALYLCASSGTNSYEQYFGPGTRLTVT.

The genes are TRBV4-2 and TRBJ2-6, with D possibly TRBD1 on 7 matching bases. The CDR3 contains 17 residues. Deletions cut 5 bases from V and 4 bases from J, with 18 bases between. CDR1 LGHNA and CDR2 YNFKEQ come from the germline V gene. CDR3 nucleotide sequence: TGTGCCAGCAGCTCGGGGACAGTGGGGAGGGGGGCCAACGTCCTGACTTTC. This codes for CASSSGTVGRGANVLTF.

The chain couples TRBV5-4 to TRBJ2-6; D is unresolved. The V gene's germline CDR1 is SGHNT and CDR2 YYREEE (reference sequence). This CDR3 spans 19 amino acids. The V end lost 3 bases, the J end lost 2 bases, and 21 bases lay between the germline ends. CDR3 sequence reads: CASSWQTLGRSPGANVLTF. CDR3 nucleotide sequence: TGTGCCAGCAGCTGGCAGACGTTGGGAAGATCCCCTGGGGCCAACGTCCTGACTTTC.

This clone has just a few counts. This CDR3 reads CASSLEGSSYNEQFF. CDR3 DNA: TGCGCCAGCAGCTTGGAAGGGAGCTCCTACAATGAGCAGTTCTTC. The chain carries TRBV5-1 and TRBJ2-1, with a weak D call TRBD2 (5 bases). This CDR3 is built from 15 residues. The germline V gene has CDR1 SGHRS and CDR2 YFSETQ. Trimming cost V 0 bases and J 0 bases, with 7 bases left between them.

The chain uses TRBV19 and TRBJ1-5; possibly TRBD1 for D (5 bases). Trimming pared 6 bases from V and 3 bases from J, leaving 9 bases between. Germline assignment: CDR1 LNHDA and CDR2 SQIVND (reference sequence). This CDR3 contains 13 residues. The chain's CDR3 is CASSDRNNQPQHF. The CDR3 region has the DNA TGTGCCAGTAGCGACAGAAACAATCAGCCCCAGCATTTT.

The genes are TRBV14 and TRBJ1-1; the D gene is possibly TRBD1 (5 bases). Germline V gene sequence: CDR1 SGHDN, CDR2 FVKESK. Between the trimmed V and J ends, which lost 0 bases and 0 bases, there was a span of 11 bases. The CDR3 is made up of 16 amino acids. CDR3: CASSQERVGVNTEAFF. CDR3 sequence (DNA): TGTGCCAGCAGCCAAGAAAGGGTGGGGGTGAACACTGAAGCTTTCTTT.

This clone has just a few counts. The V gene is TRBV10-3, the J gene TRBJ1-1; tentatively, D is TRBD1 (6 bases). The CDR3 has 12 residues. Germline V gene lookup returns CDR1 ENHRY and CDR2 SYGVKD. With 6 bases removed from V and 1 base from J, the gap between germline ends came to 6 bases. The CDR3 is CAISRGNTEAFF. The DNA for the CDR3 is TGTGCCATCAGCAGGGGGAACACTGAAGCTTTCTTT.

The genes are TRBV27 and TRBJ2-3; a possible D gene is TRBD2 (5 bases). The CDR3 length is 16 residues. V dropped 1 base and J dropped 0 bases, with 11 bases sitting between them. Germline V gene sequence: CDR1 MNHEY, CDR2 SMNVEV (reference sequence). CDR3 DNA sequence: TGTGCCAGCAGTTTATTAGCGCCGTTTAGCACAGATACGCAGTATTTT. Translating it yields CASSLLAPFSTDTQYF.

The DNA of the CDR3 is TGCGCCAGCAGCCAAGATCAACGGAGTTCCCCCTACAATGAGCAGTTCTTC. It specifies CASSQDQRSSPYNEQFF. The rearrangement links TRBV4-1 to TRBJ2-1; no definite D call. CDR3 length equals 17 residues. V was shortened by 0 bases and J by 2 bases, with 14 bases between the two germline ends. CDR1 is MGHRA, CDR2 YSYEKL, per germline.

This clone occurred once. One end of the junction fails to match germline, which may point to a read error. The V and J genes are TRBV7-7 and TRBJ2-5; TRBD2 aligns across 7 bases. CDR1 is SSHAT, CDR2 FNYEAQ, per germline (reference sequence). The CDR3 runs 13 residues. The CDR3 sequence is CASTRLATETQYF. CDR3 in DNA: TGTGCTAGCACCCGACTAGCCACAGAGACCCAGTACTTC.

This rearrangement joins TRBV5-1 to TRBJ1-5; D may be TRBD1 (6 bases). V lost 4 bases, J lost 6 bases, and 14 bases lay in between. This CDR3 is built from 14 residues. Germline V gives CDR1 SGHRS, CDR2 YFSETQ. DNA for the CDR3: TGCGCCAGCAGCCAAGGGGGGTTTGGTCAGCCCCAGCATTTT. Translating it yields CASSQGGFGQPQHF.

The V gene is TRBV29-1, the J gene TRBJ2-1; 7 bases map to TRBD1. Looked up from germline, CDR1 is SQVTM and CDR2 is ANQGSEA. The CDR3 totals 13 residues. V was pared by 8 bases and J by 3 bases, with 7 bases of the junction left unmatched. The DNA of the CDR3 is TGCAGCACAAGGACAGGAGACTACAATGAGCAGTTCTTC. Protein: CSTRTGDYNEQFF.

The chain couples TRBV28 to TRBJ2-2; D is possibly TRBD1 (8 bases). Trimming removed 6 bases from V and 4 bases from J, with 15 bases in between. The CDR3 has 15 residues. Germline assignment: CDR1 MDHEN and CDR2 SYDVKM. The CDR3 reads CASRSTGGVTGELFF. CDR3 bases: TGTGCCAGCAGAAGCACAGGGGGGGTCACCGGGGAGCTGTTTTTT.

The chain joins TRBV7-2 to TRBJ1-2; 8 bases align to TRBD1. Germline CDR1 and CDR2: SGHTA and FQGNSA. The CDR3 is 15 residues long. The V gene end was trimmed by 3 bases and the J gene end by 8 bases; junction bases not matched to a gene: 11. The CDR3 sequence is CASSFGQGLSGGYTF. The CDR3 DNA reads TGTGCCAGCAGCTTCGGACAGGGCCTGAGTGGGGGCTACACCTTC.